The 27 T cell receptor beta chains below come from one sample, sequenced in a study of blood T cell repertoires in COVID-19. Produced via immunoSEQ multiplex PCR; TCRdb's table is partial and in-frame only. Of about 240,000 clones in the sample, approximately 90% were seen once. Sequences were obtained from PBMCs or T cells enriched from blood (not recorded which). Every receptor here comes from a young woman who had recovered from COVID-19.

V usage is TRBV28 and J usage is TRBJ1-1; D uncertain. The length of the CDR3 is 11 residues. The V gene's germline CDR1 is MDHEN and CDR2 SYDVKM. The germline V and J ends were trimmed by 3 bases and 5 bases, with 4 bases remaining between them. Written as DNA, the CDR3 is TGTGCCAGCAGTTTGAGGACTGAAGCTTTCTTT. This sequence encodes CASSLRTEAFF.

This clone was counted a few times. V is TRBV19 and J is TRBJ1-5, with D possibly being TRBD1 (6 bases). Trimming removed 7 bases at V and 0 bases at J, with 28 bases between. Germline V gene sequence: CDR1 LNHDA, CDR2 SQIVND (reference sequence). The CDR3 is 20 residues long. The CDR3 is CASTYTYWGRQGSSNQPQHF. DNA of the CDR3: TGTGCCAGTACCTACACCTATTGGGGGCGGCAGGGTAGTAGCAATCAGCCCCAGCATTTT.

This chain links TRBV6-2 or TRBV6-3 with TRBJ2-1, with TRBD1 identical over 9 bases. The germline gives CDR1 MNHEY, CDR2 SVGEGT. CDR3 length equals 16 residues. V trimming: 4 bases; J trimming: 1 base; junction bases outside the gene matches: 5. DNA of the CDR3: TGTGCCAGCAGTTTCGCCGGGACAGGGTCCTACAATGAGCAGTTCTTC. As protein: CASSFAGTGSYNEQFF.

This clone was counted at least ten times. V gene TRBV9 combines with J gene TRBJ1-4; weak D call: TRBD1 (6 bases). This CDR3 contains 16 residues. Trimming stripped 2 bases from V and 5 bases from J, with 16 bases between. Germline V gives CDR1 SGDLS, CDR2 YYNGEE. The CDR3 DNA reads TGTGCCAGCAGCGTGGGCGGGGGCCAGTTCAATGAAAAACTGTTTTTT. Amino acids: CASSVGGGQFNEKLFF.

This clone showed up just a few times. DNA for the CDR3: TGTGCCAGCAGCTTAGAAGGGGCAGGTGAAAAACTGTTTTTT. As protein: CASSLEGAGEKLFF. J is TRBJ1-4 and V is TRBV7-2, with D possibly being TRBD1 (5 bases). CDR1 SGHTA and CDR2 FQGNSA come from the germline V gene. The V end lost 1 base, the J end lost 7 bases, and 10 bases lay between the germline ends. CDR3 length equals 14 residues. Combining the CDR3 with reference TRBV7-2 and TRBJ1-4 gives the whole variable domain GAGVSQSPSNKVTEKGKDVELRCDPISGHTALYWYRQSLGQGLEFLIYFQGNSAPDKSGLPSDRFSAERTGGSVSTLTIQRTQQEDSAVYLCASSLEGAGEKLFFGSGTQLSVL.

The chain has TRBV5-6 and TRBJ2-7; 10 nucleotides match TRBD1. The CDR3 contains 13 residues. Germline V gives CDR1 SGHDT, CDR2 YYEEEE. Trimming took 6 bases from V and 7 from J; bases not matched to a gene: 7. CDR3 in amino acids: CASKRQGAGEQYF. Here the CDR3 DNA reads TGTGCCAGCAAGAGACAGGGGGCAGGGGAGCAGTACTTC.

The gene calls are TRBV10-3 and TRBJ2-5; D possibly corresponds to TRBD2 (6 bases). CDR3 length: 14 residues. Germline CDR1 is ENHRY and CDR2 is SYGVKD. V was trimmed by 0 bases and J by 5 bases, leaving 10 bases between them. Here the CDR3 DNA reads TGTGCCATCAGTGAGTCGACTGGGGGGGAGACCCAGTACTTC. Translated, it gives CAISESTGGETQYF.

The genes are TRBV29-1 and TRBJ1-1; a possible D gene is TRBD1 (5 bases). V dropped 4 bases and J dropped 4 bases, with 19 bases sitting between them. Looked up from germline, CDR1 is SQVTM and CDR2 is ANQGSEA. CDR3 length: 15 residues. As DNA, the CDR3 is TGCAGCGTTGCCCTCTCGGGGGGGTCGCGCACTGAAGCTTTCTTT. Translation: CSVALSGGSRTEAFF.

This chain joins TRBV19 and TRBJ2-1, with TRBD1 matching over 7 bases. V trimming: 3 bases; J trimming: 5 bases; junction bases outside the gene matches: 4. This CDR3 has 14 amino acids. Per the germline V gene, CDR1 is LNHDA and CDR2 is SQIVND (reference sequence). The CDR3 reads CASSIRGQNNEQFF. The CDR3 DNA follows: TGTGCCAGTAGTATTCGGGGACAGAACAATGAGCAGTTCTTC.

This sequence joins TRBV9 and TRBJ1-2, with 7 positions matching TRBD1. The CDR3 is 14 amino acids. CDR1 SGDLS and CDR2 YYNGEE come from the germline V gene. J gave up 8 bases and V 3 bases, and 10 bases lay outside the gene matches. CDR3 sequence reads: CASSASDRATGYTF. CDR3 coding DNA: TGTGCCAGCAGCGCCTCTGACAGGGCCACGGGCTACACCTTC.

The chain combines TRBV6-4 with TRBJ1-5; maybe TRBD1 (5 bases). The CDR3 length is 13 residues. Looked up from germline, CDR1 is MRHNA and CDR2 is SNTAGT. V lost 6 bases to trimming and J lost 4 bases, with 10 bases between them. CDR3: CASSEHRNQPQHF. The CDR3 DNA reads TGTGCCAGCAGCGAACACAGGAATCAGCCCCAGCATTTT.

The rearrangement uses TRBV10-3 and TRBJ2-3, with D possibly TRBD2 on 5 matching bases. CDR3 length equals 13 residues. Germline V gives CDR1 ENHRY, CDR2 SYGVKD. With 4 bases removed from V and 5 bases from J, the gap between germline ends came to 10 bases. The CDR3 DNA reads as TGTGCCATCAGTGGGGGAGTTGGAGATACGCAGTATTTT. Its protein product is CAISGGVGDTQYF.

V and J are TRBV27 and TRBJ1-6; maybe TRBD1 (5 bases). V was clipped by 4 bases and J by 0 bases, with 10 bases between them. Germline CDR1 MNHEY, CDR2 SMNVEV (reference sequence). The CDR3 covers 16 residues. CDR3 residues: CASSWTRSSYNSPLHF. CDR3 sequence (DNA): TGTGCCAGCAGTTGGACACGGAGCTCCTATAATTCACCCCTCCACTTT.

This chain links TRBV27 with TRBJ1-1; 9 nucleotides match TRBD1. Germline values: CDR1 MNHEY, CDR2 SMNVEV (reference sequence). CDR3 size: 14 residues. V shed 9 bases, J shed 2 bases, and the junction held 7 bases outside the gene matches. The CDR3 here is CASSWTGVNTEAFF. The CDR3 coding sequence is TGTGCCAGTTCCTGGACAGGGGTTAACACTGAAGCTTTCTTT.

V gene TRBV3-1 (or the pseudogene TRBV3-2) combines with J gene TRBJ1-1; 8 positions agree with TRBD1. With 4 bases clipped from V and 1 base from J, the junction kept 8 bases outside the gene matches. The CDR3 consists of 16 residues. Germline-derived CDR1 and CDR2 are LGHDT and YNNKEL (reference sequence). The CDR3 region is CASSRTDRGPNTEAFF. Here the CDR3 DNA reads TGTGCCAGCAGCCGAACTGACAGGGGCCCGAACACTGAAGCTTTCTTT.

The chain carries TRBV28 and TRBJ2-7; TRBD2 agrees at 10 bases. V was clipped by 5 bases and J by 6 bases; unmatched bases: 16. The CDR3 totals 17 residues. The germline V gene encodes CDR1 MDHEN and CDR2 SYDVKM. CDR3 loop: CASSELWLAGATSEQYF. CDR3 DNA: TGTGCCAGCAGTGAATTGTGGCTAGCGGGAGCTACGTCCGAGCAGTACTTC.

The chain carries TRBV11-2 and TRBJ2-2; D gene ambiguous. V was pared by 2 bases and J by 1 base, with 8 bases between. The CDR3 is made up of 15 amino acids. CDR1 SGHAT and CDR2 FQNNGV come from the germline V gene. The CDR3 here is CASSLFGGNTGELFF. The CDR3 DNA follows: TGTGCCAGCAGCTTATTCGGCGGGAACACCGGGGAGCTGTTTTTT.

The rearrangement links TRBV7-3 to TRBJ2-2, with TRBD2 as a possible D gene (6 bases). Per germline, CDR1 SGHTA and CDR2 FQGTGA. Trimming cost V 2 bases and J 11 bases, with 18 bases left between them. This CDR3 region has 15 residues. This CDR3 reads CASSLAGGAASELFF. For the CDR3, the DNA is TGTGCCAGCAGCTTAGCCGGGGGAGCCGCGTCCGAGCTGTTTTTT.

This rearrangement joins TRBV9 to TRBJ2-1; TRBD1 matches at 8 bases. Per the germline V gene, CDR1 is SGDLS and CDR2 is YYNGEE. This CDR3 comprises 15 residues. Unmatched junction bases numbered 5, after V lost 0 bases and J lost 6 bases. The CDR3 loop reads CASSVGDRPINEQFF. The CDR3 DNA sequence: TGTGCCAGCAGCGTAGGGGACAGGCCAATCAATGAGCAGTTCTTC.

The chain has TRBV2 and TRBJ2-7; 15 bases fit TRBD2. This CDR3 has 17 residues. Germline V gives CDR1 SNHLY, CDR2 FYNNEI. With 4 bases clipped from V and 1 base from J, the junction kept 5 bases outside the gene matches. CDR3 residues: CASSVWTSGRVSYEQYF. The CDR3 coding sequence is TGTGCCAGCAGTGTATGGACTAGCGGGAGGGTTTCCTACGAGCAGTACTTC.

The chain is built from TRBV28 and TRBJ1-2; D is ambiguous. Per the germline V gene, CDR1 is MDHEN and CDR2 is SYDVKM. CDR3 size: 12 residues. Trimming pared 5 bases from V and 4 bases from J, leaving 8 bases between. CDR3 coding DNA: TGTGCCAGCAGTACTTACAGCTATGGCTACACCTTC. Its translation is CASSTYSYGYTF.

V is TRBV19 and J is TRBJ1-2; 10 bases are a match to TRBD1. V shed 6 bases and J 4 bases; nucleotides not matched to a gene: 2. The CDR3 covers 13 residues. CDR1 and CDR2 (germline): LNHDA, SQIVND (reference sequence). The CDR3 nucleotides read TGTGCCAGTAGGTGGGACAGGGGCTATGGCTACACCTTC. Amino acids: CASRWDRGYGYTF. Variable domain in full (rest from reference TRBV19 and TRBJ1-2): DGGITQSPKYLFRKEGQNVTLSCEQNLNHDAMYWYRQDPGQGLRLIYYSQIVNDFQKGDIAEGYSVSREKKESFPLTVTSAQKNPTAFYLCASRWDRGYGYTFGSGTRLTVV.

The chain carries TRBV28 and TRBJ2-7, with 8 bases aligning to TRBD2. The junction had 5 bases not matched to a gene; V was cut back by 4 bases and J by 0 bases. The CDR3 has 15 amino acids. The germline V gene has CDR1 MDHEN and CDR2 SYDVKM. The CDR3 loop reads CASSSIAGSSYEQYF. The DNA for the CDR3 is TGTGCCAGCAGTTCAATAGCGGGGAGCTCCTACGAGCAGTACTTC.

There are a few counts of this clone. This chain connects TRBV4-2 to TRBJ1-1, with 7 bases aligning to TRBD1. Germline V CDR1 and CDR2: LGHNA, YNFKEQ. Losses at the gene ends were 0 bases for V and 3 bases for J; bases not matched to a gene: 4. The CDR3 spans 15 residues. In DNA form, the CDR3 reads TGTGCCAGCAGCCAAGACCGGGACAGATACACTGAAGCTTTCTTT. Translating it yields CASSQDRDRYTEAFF.

This chain connects TRBV5-1 to TRBJ1-4; 7 bases map to TRBD1. Germline loops: CDR1 SGHRS, CDR2 YFSETQ. This CDR3 region has 15 residues. J lost 5 bases, V lost 0 bases, and 4 bases had no gene match. The CDR3, as DNA: TGCGCCAGCAGCTTGGAGGGACAGCCAAATGAAAAACTGTTTTTT. This sequence encodes CASSLEGQPNEKLFF.

V and J are TRBV6-5 and TRBJ2-7, with D tentatively TRBD2 (7 bases). This CDR3 has 15 amino acids. Germline V lookup: CDR1 MNHEY, CDR2 SVGAGI. Trimming removed 7 bases from V and 0 bases from J, with 16 bases in between. The CDR3 loop reads CASTPRGGVSYEQYF. CDR3 DNA sequence: TGTGCCAGCACCCCTAGGGGGGGGGTCTCCTACGAGCAGTACTTC.

The chain recombines TRBV28 with TRBJ1-4, with 7 positions matching TRBD1. The CDR3 totals 15 residues. Germline-derived CDR1 and CDR2 are MDHEN and SYDVKM. V lost 5 bases to trimming and J lost 7 bases; unmatched junction nucleotides: 10. The CDR3 DNA is TGTGCCAGCAGTCGGGGACAGTCCGGGAGTGAAAAACTGTTTTTT. It is translated as CASSRGQSGSEKLFF.